This is a list of T cell receptor beta chains from one sample in a study of blood T cell repertoires in COVID-19. Data came from immunoSEQ multiplex PCR; TCRdb stores just in-frame clones and leaves some out. Of 120,000 or so clones in the sample, around 90% were seen once. Sequencing was done on a sample of peripheral blood. These receptors were obtained from a man in his fifties or sixties with COVID-19, enrolled during active disease. Each CDR3 is given with its conserved first and last residue. A D gene is named only where the DNA matches it firmly. Clone size appears in some rows only: once, few, many, or a class for an expanded clone.

j_call d_call v_call clone_size cdr3_nt cdr3_aa
TRBJ1-4 TRBD1 TRBV7-9 . TGTGCCAGCAGCCCCGACAGGGGGGATGAAAAACTGTTTTTT CASSPDRGDEKLFF
TRBJ2-7 . TRBV2 . TGTGCCAGCAGTGAATGGTCCCTAGCGTCGGTCTACGAGCAGTACTTC CASSEWSLASVYEQYF
TRBJ2-2 . TRBV24-1 few TGTGCCACCAGGGGACTCTCGGGGACCGGGGAGCTGTTTTTT CATRGLSGTGELFF
TRBJ1-3 . TRBV6-1 . TGTGCCAGCAGTGAAGGGCAGCCAGGAGGGGACACCATATATTTT CASSEGQPGGDTIYF
TRBJ2-1 TRBD1 TRBV7-8 . TGTGCCAGCACCCCGACAGGGCGATACAATGAGCAGTTCTTC CASTPTGRYNEQFF
TRBJ1-2 . TRBV20-1 . TGCAGTGCTAGTGAGGAACAGGGAAATCTCTATGGCTACACCTTC CSASEEQGNLYGYTF
TRBJ2-7 TRBD1 TRBV2 . TGTGCCAGCAAACTATTCTTGGACAGGGCCGGCGACGAGCAGTACTTC CASKLFLDRAGDEQYF
TRBJ2-3 . TRBV7-8 . TGTGCCAGCAGCCCCCACTCCGGGAACACTGGCACAAATACGCAGTATTTT CASSPHSGNTGTNTQYF
TRBJ1-5 TRBD1 TRBV12-3/TRBV12-4 . TGTGCCAGCAGTCCTGGGACAGGGAGTACCGAGCATTTT CASSPGTGSTEHF
TRBJ2-6 TRBD1 TRBV18 once TGTGCCAGCTCACCACTAGGACAGGGGACTGGGGCCAACGTCCTGACTTTC CASSPLGQGTGANVLTF
TRBJ1-2 . TRBV12-3/TRBV12-4 once TGTGCCAGCAGTTTATCGGGGGGCGGCTACACCTTC CASSLSGGGYTF
TRBJ1-6 TRBD1 TRBV18 . TGTGCCAGCTCACCTGACAGGGGGCCCAATTCACCCCTCCACTTT CASSPDRGPNSPLHF
TRBJ2-6 TRBD1 TRBV16 . TGTGCCAGCAGCCAAGGACAGGCGTACTCTGGGGCCAACGTCCTGACTTTC CASSQGQAYSGANVLTF
TRBJ2-1 . TRBV28 . TGTGCCAGCAGACTAGGGTCCTACAATGAGCAGTTCTTC CASRLGSYNEQFF
TRBJ2-5 . TRBV19 . TGTGCCAGTAGTGAGGAGCTTCAAGAGACCCAGTACTTC CASSEELQETQYF
TRBJ1-1 . TRBV21-1 . TGTGCCAGCAGCACCCCAGAGACAGAGGCTCACACTGAAGCTTTCTTT CASSTPETEAHTEAFF
TRBJ1-2 . TRBV28 . TGTGCCAGCACTACGGTTAACTATGGCTACACCTTC CASTTVNYGYTF
TRBJ1-6 . TRBV7-8 . TGTGCCAGCAGCTTAGGGGCAGGGCCCGTGAGTTCCCTCCACTTT CASSLGAGPVSSLHF
TRBJ2-7 . TRBV2 . TGTGCCAGCAGACTCCATCCGCCATGGCAGTACTTC CASRLHPPWQYF
TRBJ1-1 . TRBV3-1/TRBV3-2 . TGTGCCAGCAGCCAAGATCGGACAGTGAACACTGAAGCTTTCTTT CASSQDRTVNTEAFF
TRBJ1-2 . TRBV12-5 . TGTGCTAGTGGTTTGAACCAAGAGGGCTACACCTTC CASGLNQEGYTF
TRBJ2-3 TRBD2 TRBV5-1 . TGCGCCAGCAGCTTGGCCCCTAGCGGGAGGGCTGGAGATACGCAGTATTTT CASSLAPSGRAGDTQYF
TRBJ1-2 . TRBV10-3 . TGTGCCATCAGTTGGGAGGCTAACTATGGCTACACCTTC CAISWEANYGYTF
TRBJ2-2 TRBD2 TRBV7-8 . TGTGCCAGCAGCCCTGTGGGTAGCGGGCCTTCCGCCGGGGAGCTGTTTTTT CASSPVGSGPSAGELFF
TRBJ1-1 TRBD1 TRBV2 many TGTGCCAGCAGCGACACGGACAGGCCTTACACTGAAGCTTTCTTT CASSDTDRPYTEAFF
TRBJ2-3 TRBD2 TRBV7-2 . TGTGCCAGCAGCTTGGGAGGGAGGGACACAGATACGCAGTATTTT CASSLGGRDTDTQYF
TRBJ1-1 TRBD1 TRBV3-1/TRBV3-2 . TGTGCCAGCAGCCAAGGCGACAGGGGGAGAACTGAAGCTTTCTTT CASSQGDRGRTEAFF
TRBJ2-5 . TRBV5-1 . TGCGCCAGCAGCCCTGGACAGAACCAAGAGACCCAGTACTTC CASSPGQNQETQYF
TRBJ2-7 TRBD2 TRBV13 . TGTGCCAGCAGCTTAGGCCTCGGGACTAGCGTATCCTACGAGCAGTACTTC CASSLGLGTSVSYEQYF
TRBJ2-5 TRBD2 TRBV11-3 . TGTGCCAGCAGCTTGGGGACTAGCGGTCGATCAGGGAAGACCCAGTACTTC CASSLGTSGRSGKTQYF
TRBJ2-7 TRBD1 TRBV5-1 once TGCGCCAGCAGCTTGGGAGGGACAGGGGCCTACGAGCAGTACTTC CASSLGGTGAYEQYF
TRBJ1-5 . TRBV21-1 . TGTGCCAGCAGCAAAGCCACTACTATCAATCAGCCCCAGCATTTT CASSKATTINQPQHF
TRBJ1-1 TRBD1 TRBV5-1 . TGCGCCAGCAGCTTGGAGACAGGGTTCACTGAAGCTTTCTTT CASSLETGFTEAFF
TRBJ2-3 . TRBV28 . TGTGCCAGCACCCCGTCCGCAGATGTGGTTCGGCGGACTAACCTCGTCACAGATACGCAGTATTTT CASTPSADVVRRTNLVTDTQYF
TRBJ2-6 . TRBV7-3 . TGTGCCAGCAGCTTATTGAGGGGGGCCAACGTCCTGACTTTC CASSLLRGANVLTF
TRBJ1-6 TRBD1 TRBV5-6 . TGTGCCAGCAGCCACGACAGGGGGCAATCACCCCTCCACTTT CASSHDRGQSPLHF
TRBJ1-3 . TRBV5-1 few TGCGCCAGCAGCTCTGGATTCGGGGCTGGAAACACCATATATTTT CASSSGFGAGNTIYF
TRBJ2-7 TRBD1 TRBV14 . TGTGCCAGCAGCCAAGCGTGGGGGGCAGGGGGCCACGAGCAGTACTTC CASSQAWGAGGHEQYF
TRBJ1-2 . TRBV4-1 . TGCGCCAGCAGCCAAGATCTGCCAGTAATCTATGGCTACACCTTC CASSQDLPVIYGYTF
TRBJ2-5 TRBD1 TRBV3-1/TRBV3-2 . TGTGCCAGCAGCCAAGGGACAGGGTGGGAGACCCAGTACTTC CASSQGTGWETQYF
TRBJ2-7 TRBD2 TRBV7-8 once TGTGCCAGCAGCTTAGCGGGAGGGGAAACCTACGAGCAGTACTTC CASSLAGGETYEQYF
TRBJ2-1 . TRBV9 . TGTGCCAGCAGCCTAGAGCCTAACAATGAGCAGTTCTTC CASSLEPNNEQFF
TRBJ1-6 . TRBV7-2 . TGTGCCAGCAGCTTAGTGGGTGCAGGGTGGAATTCACCCCTCCACTTT CASSLVGAGWNSPLHF
TRBJ1-1 . TRBV13 . TGTGCCAGCAGCCTAGTGCGGAGTCGTGAAGCTTTCTTT CASSLVRSREAFF
TRBJ1-2 TRBD1 TRBV10-3 . TGTGCCATCAGTCCCTCGCGGGACAGGGAATCGAGTAACTATGGCTACACCTTC CAISPSRDRESSNYGYTF
TRBJ2-5 . TRBV7-9 . TGTGCCAGCAGCCCGAGGGGAGGCGAGACCCAGTACTTC CASSPRGGETQYF
TRBJ1-6 . TRBV18 . TGTGCCAGCTCACCCGGGGGGAGTAATAATTCACCCCTCCACTTT CASSPGGSNNSPLHF
TRBJ1-6 . TRBV11-3 . TGTGCCAGCAGCTTCGGGGGTAATTCACCCCTCCACTTT CASSFGGNSPLHF
TRBJ2-7 TRBD1 TRBV6-2/TRBV6-3 . TGTGCCAGCAGTTACCACAGGGGGACCTACGAGCAGTACTTC CASSYHRGTYEQYF
TRBJ2-7 . TRBV12-5 . TGTGCTAGTGTCGATGACGGAGCCTACGAGCAGTACTTC CASVDDGAYEQYF
TRBJ2-3 . TRBV14 . TGTGCCAGCAGCCAAGATCGAGCAGATACGCAGTATTTT CASSQDRADTQYF
TRBJ1-6 . TRBV30 . TGTGCCTGGAGTGTACATCGGGGAAAATATTCACCCCTCCACTTT CAWSVHRGKYSPLHF
TRBJ2-7 TRBD2 TRBV5-1 . TGCGCCAGCAGCTTGAATTTGCGGGAGCCTTCCTACGAGCAGTACTTC CASSLNLREPSYEQYF
TRBJ2-1 TRBD1 TRBV2 . TGTGCCAGCAACACCGGGACAGGGCCGAATGAGCAGTTCTTC CASNTGTGPNEQFF
TRBJ2-2 TRBD2 TRBV11-3 . TGTGCCAGCAGCTTAGGAGTAGCGGGGGGGAACACCGGGGAGCTGTTTTTT CASSLGVAGGNTGELFF